This T cell receptor (beta chain) was recovered during a study of vaccination and CD4 T cells after COVID-19. Whole-study context: The post-COVID sampling time was a median 101 days after diagnosis, ranging from 35 to 161. Study conclusions and caveats: In convalescent patients, 304 of 307 vaccine-specific clones were spike mono-reactive.

Treatment: approximately nine-day PBMC culture with coronavirus spike peptide pools or control peptides (ViraFEST assay). Before the COVID-19 pandemic (2011-2018), CD4+ T cells were obtained from the unexposed donor. Expanded clonotypes were found by TCR sequencing after peptide-pool stimulation (ViraFEST). The CDR3 spans 16 residues. Germline V gives CDR1 SGHTA, CDR2 FQGNSA. V dropped 3 bases and J dropped 5; count of bases not matched to a gene: 12. As to this clonotype: What it binds is unknown.

Cultured CD4+ T cell DNA was sequenced using the Oncomine TCR Beta short-read assay. Each CDR3 protein is one row after TCRdb ran MiXCR on the PCR reads. The table has 5,000 to 7,000 distinct CDR3 sequences, about three fifths seen once. The V gene is TRBV7-2, the J gene TRBJ2-7, with TRBD1 matching over 8 bases. The sequence was obtained from a human donor in good health. The sequenced sample consisted of CD4+ T cells from blood, cultured in vitro. CDR3 DNA: TGTGCCAGCAGCTTTTCCAGGACAGGGACAAGGGACGAGCAGTACTTC. Protein sequence: CASSFSRTGTRDEQYF.